This TCR beta chain originates from a study of blood T cell repertoires in COVID-19 (dated by TCRdb to the early 2020s). Study-wide context: The collaborator samples originated in the United States, Italy and Spain and spanned the acute and convalescent phases of COVID-19. The prospective study material was composed of cDNA or gDNA derived from T cells, B-cell-depleted T cells, or PBMCs. Subjects who had been exposed to COVID-19, were actively infected with it, or had recovered from it provided the deeply sampled blood TCRbeta repertoires that made up the dataset. The repertoires were made available in a free public database intended to serve as a resource for research on the immune response to SARS-CoV-2. Samples came from the ongoing ImmuneRACE study (first 160 participants) plus 1,254 subjects from 6 global collaborators. Sample metadata almost always included a de-identified subject ID, COVID-19 status, age in years and sex. Where available, HLA class I and class II types were taken from metadata supplied by the sample provider and were not determined by assay-based typing.

Participants in the prospective study were enrolled through a virtual design, were aged roughly 18 to 100 years, and lived in roughly 24 United States geographic areas. To assign participants to cohorts, the prospective study relied on clinical history that participants themselves reported in a screening survey and a study questionnaire. Exposed participants were defined as having been in contact with someone with a PCR-confirmed or clinician-diagnosed COVID-19 case within 2 weeks of study entry. Each participant in the prospective study had whole blood, serum and a nasopharyngeal or oropharyngeal swab collected by mobile phlebotomists. Participants in the prospective study had the option to provide additional blood draws and questionnaires over an approximately 2-month period. Before DNA extraction, prospective study blood samples were shipped either frozen or at room temperature. The cysteine opens and the phenylalanine closes a CDR3 of 16 amino acids. Only the CDR3 region is kept as DNA, spanning 48 bases read in frame from base 1. The V end gives up 5 bases and the J end 4 bases, leaving 9 bases in the junction not matched to a gene. Per the germline V gene (reference sequence), MNHEY is the CDR1 and SMNVEV is the CDR2.

The immunoSEQ Assay, a bias-controlled multiplex PCR, was used to amplify TCRbeta CDR3 regions from genomic DNA. The original pipeline was this. Within the assay, amplification of reference gene primers was used to estimate how many nucleated cells each sample contained. Sequence reads were collapsed and filtered to measure the absolute abundance of every unique TCRbeta CDR3 rearrangement. Productive Simpson clonality was computed per sample as the square root of Simpson's diversity index over productive rearrangements. This is the immuneACCESS table as TCRdb keeps it, with only in-frame sequences that have V and J called. A part of the clones is gone; compared with another copy, unresolved V genes explain less than half, and the rest is unexplained. That table furnishes V, J and clone size, whereas the DNA furnished D and trimming. This sample comprises about 180,000 clones, about 80% of them detected only once. In total, the top ten clones hold approximately 14% of the sample.

A word on this clone: Its antigen specificity is not known. No base qualities exist here, and no much larger clone lies one base off it.

The paper as a whole reports these results and caveats: The quantity of clinical and demographic metadata differed by source and by participant and was supplied without curation.

This receptor was taken from a man between 60 and 75 years old who had been exposed to COVID-19. The sequence links TRBV27 to TRBJ1-5, and TRBD1 aligns with 9 junction nucleotides. Sequencing was performed on PBMCs or T cells enriched from blood (not recorded which). For the CDR3, the sequence is CASSPLGQGPNQPQHF. The nucleotide sequence reads TGTGCCAGCAGTCCCCTGGGACAGGGCCCTAATCAGCCCCAGCATTTT.